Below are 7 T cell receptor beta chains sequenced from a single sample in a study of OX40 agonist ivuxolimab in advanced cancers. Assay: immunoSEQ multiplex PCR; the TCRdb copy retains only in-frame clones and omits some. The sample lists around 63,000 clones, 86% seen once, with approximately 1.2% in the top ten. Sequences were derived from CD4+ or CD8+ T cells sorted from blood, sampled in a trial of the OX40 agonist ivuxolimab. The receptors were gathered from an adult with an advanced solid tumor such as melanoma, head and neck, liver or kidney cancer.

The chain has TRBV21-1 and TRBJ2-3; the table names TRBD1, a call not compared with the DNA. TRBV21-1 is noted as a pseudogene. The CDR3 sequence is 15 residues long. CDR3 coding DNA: TGTGCCAGCAGCAAACCGGGACAGGGGGAAGATACGCAGTATTTT. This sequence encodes CASSKPGQGEDTQYF.

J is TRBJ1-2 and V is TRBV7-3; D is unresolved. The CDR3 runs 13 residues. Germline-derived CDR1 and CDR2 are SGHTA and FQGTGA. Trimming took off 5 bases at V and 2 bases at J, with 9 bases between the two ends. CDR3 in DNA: TGTGCCAGCAGCCCTGGACGGAACTATGGCTACACCTTC. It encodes CASSPGRNYGYTF. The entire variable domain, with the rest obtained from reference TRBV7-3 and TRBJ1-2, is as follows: GAGVSQTPSNKVTEKGKYVELRCDPISGHTALYWYRQSLGQGPEFLIYFQGTGAADDSGLPNDRFFAVRPEGSVSTLKIQRTERGDSAVYLCASSPGRNYGYTFGSGTRLTVV.

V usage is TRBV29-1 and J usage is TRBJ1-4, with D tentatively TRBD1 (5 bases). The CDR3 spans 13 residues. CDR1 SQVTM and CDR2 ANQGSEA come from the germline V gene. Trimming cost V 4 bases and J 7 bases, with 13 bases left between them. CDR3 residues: CSVVTGRSEKLFF. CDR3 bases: TGCAGCGTTGTGACGGGGCGAAGTGAAAAACTGTTTTTT. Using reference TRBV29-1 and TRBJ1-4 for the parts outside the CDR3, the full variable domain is SAVISQKPSRDICQRGTSLTIQCQVDSQVTMMFWYRQQPGQSLTLIATANQGSEATYESGFVIDKFPISRPNLTFSTLTVSNMSPEDSSIYLCSVVTGRSEKLFFGSGTQLSVL.

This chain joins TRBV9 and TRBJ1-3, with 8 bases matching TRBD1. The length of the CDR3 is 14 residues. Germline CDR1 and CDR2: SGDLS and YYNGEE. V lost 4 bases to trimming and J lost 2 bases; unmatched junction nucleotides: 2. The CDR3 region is CASSLQGAGNTIYF. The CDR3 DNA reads TGTGCCAGCAGCCTACAGGGGGCTGGAAACACCATATATTTT.

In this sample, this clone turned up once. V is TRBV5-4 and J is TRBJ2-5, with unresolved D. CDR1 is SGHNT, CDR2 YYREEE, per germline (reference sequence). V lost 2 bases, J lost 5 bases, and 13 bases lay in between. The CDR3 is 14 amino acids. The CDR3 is CASSLKSTVETQYF. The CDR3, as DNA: TGTGCCAGCAGCTTAAAGTCCACGGTGGAGACCCAGTACTTC.

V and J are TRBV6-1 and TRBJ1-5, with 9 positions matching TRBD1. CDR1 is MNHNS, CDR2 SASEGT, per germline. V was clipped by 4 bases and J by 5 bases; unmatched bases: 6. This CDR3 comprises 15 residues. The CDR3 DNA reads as TGTGCCAGCAGTGCCGGGACAGGGCTTTATCAGCCCCAGCATTTT. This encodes CASSAGTGLYQPQHF.

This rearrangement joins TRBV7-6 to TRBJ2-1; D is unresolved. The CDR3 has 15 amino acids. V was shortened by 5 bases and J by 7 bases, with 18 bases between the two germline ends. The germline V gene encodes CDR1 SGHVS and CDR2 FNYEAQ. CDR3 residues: CASSPVYRVENEQFF. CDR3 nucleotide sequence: TGTGCCAGCAGCCCAGTTTATCGAGTAGAGAATGAGCAGTTCTTC.